This entry concerns a single TCR beta chain. These data belong to a study of control samples from healthy donors and cancer patients. Germline V gene lookup returns CDR1 KGHSH and CDR2 LQKENI. V was pared by 6 bases and J by 5 bases, with 12 bases between. This CDR3 contains 13 residues. Clones were read by immunoSEQ multiplex PCR, and TCRdb kept only the in-frame ones, dropping some. In the table there are approximately 170,000 clones, 85% to 95% of which are singletons. The sequenced sample was blood. The chain combines TRBV18 with TRBJ2-3; no firm D call. This sequence was found in a woman aged 55-75 years in good health. The CDR3 nucleotides are TGTGCCAGCTCTCTCTCGAGCGTAGATACGCAGTATTTT. It encodes CASSLSSVDTQYF.